The 8 T cell receptor beta chains in this list originate from one sample, sequenced in a study of cytomegalovirus exposure and HLA in healthy donors (dated by TCRdb to between 2016 and 2019). Receptor amplification or capture employed the immunoSEQ multiplex PCR assay. A mixture of 60 forward primers for TCR Vbeta segments and 13 reverse primers for TCR Jbeta segments was used in the multiplex PCR. As stored in TCRdb, this immuneACCESS dataset retains in-frame rearrangements with V and J assigned. A fraction of the clones does not appear; measured against another copy, unresolved V genes explain less than half of the discrepancy, and the remainder lacks a known reason. Recorded for this sample are roughly 100,000 clones; about 80% of them occurred a single time. Of the sample, around 8.4% is held by the ten largest clones. Sequencing was done on a sample of PBMCs. Every receptor here comes from a man between 40 and 49 years old in good health and CMV-seropositive.

V is TRBV6-5 and J is TRBJ1-1, with 9 bases matching TRBD1. Germline lookup yields CDR1 MNHEY and CDR2 SVGAGI. The ends lost 7 bases at V and 1 base at J; junction bases unmatched: 1. This CDR3 has 13 amino acids. DNA of the CDR3: TGTGCCAGCACGACAGGGGGGAACACTGAAGCTTTCTTT. This gives the protein CASTTGGNTEAFF.

V usage is TRBV9 and J usage is TRBJ2-1, with TRBD2 matching over 9 bases. CDR1 is SGDLS and CDR2 is YYNGEE in the germline V gene. The CDR3 sequence is 16 residues long. The J segment lost 7 bases and the V segment lost 3 bases, leaving 11 bases of the junction unmatched. This chain's CDR3 is CASSAGTSRGENEQFF. DNA of the CDR3: TGTGCCAGCAGCGCCGGGACTAGCAGAGGTGAAAATGAGCAGTTCTTC.

With regard to this clone: Sequence at one end of the junction differs from germline and may be a read error. This chain uses TRBV29-1 with TRBJ1-2; weak D call: TRBD1 (6 bases). Germline V gene data show CDR1 as SQVTM and CDR2 as ANQGSEA. This CDR3 region has 12 residues. CDR3 sequence: CSIDTGRGGYTF. The CDR3 DNA follows: TGCAGCATTGATACAGGGAGGGGTGGCTACACCTTC.

This clone was detected only a few times. J is TRBJ2-5 and V is TRBV5-1; 10 nucleotides match TRBD1. CDR1 SGHRS and CDR2 YFSETQ come from the germline V gene. This CDR3 has 14 residues. The ends lost 3 bases at V and 4 bases at J; junction bases unmatched: 3. Written as DNA, the CDR3 is TGCGCCAGCAGCTATGACAGGGGGCGAGAGACCCAGTACTTC. This codes for CASSYDRGRETQYF.

The chain has TRBV28 and TRBJ1-1; TRBD1 matches at 7 bases. The J segment lost 1 base and the V segment lost 2 bases, leaving 4 bases of the junction unmatched. The germline CDR1 and CDR2 sequences are MDHEN and SYDVKM. This CDR3 comprises 15 residues. CDR3 sequence: CASSLIQGGNTEAFF. In nucleotides, the CDR3 is TGTGCCAGCAGTTTAATTCAGGGGGGGAACACTGAAGCTTTCTTT.

This clone was observed a handful of times. The chain is built from TRBV27 and TRBJ1-5; D remains ambiguous. Trimming left V 8 bases short and J 0 bases short, with 8 bases between. The germline CDR1 and CDR2 sequences are MNHEY and SMNVEV (reference sequence). The CDR3 extends over 13 amino acids. DNA of the CDR3: TGTGCCAGCCGATGGGCTAGCAATCAGCCCCAGCATTTT. Amino acids: CASRWASNQPQHF.

The V and J genes are TRBV19 and TRBJ2-4; 8 nucleotides line up with TRBD1. Germline CDR1 LNHDA, CDR2 SQIVND (reference sequence). V gave up 2 bases and J gave up 7 bases; unmatched junction bases: 7. The CDR3 runs 15 residues. The DNA of the CDR3 is TGTGCCAGTAGTATAAGGACAGGGTGGAAGAACATTCAGTACTTC. This encodes CASSIRTGWKNIQYF.

V and J are TRBV6-6 and TRBJ2-1; D is unresolved. The CDR3 consists of 15 residues. Trimming took 0 bases from V and 8 from J, leaving 14 bases between them. Per germline, CDR1 MNHNY and CDR2 SVGAGI (reference sequence). The CDR3 DNA follows: TGTGCCAGCAGTTACTCATACGGGTTCGACGATGAGCAGTTCTTC. Encoded protein: CASSYSYGFDDEQFF.